This TCR beta chain comes out of a study of blood T cell repertoires in COVID-19. Across the whole study: Acute and convalescent COVID-19 samples came from the United States, Italy and Spain. In each case, the material was cDNA or gDNA derived from T cells, B-cell-depleted T cells, or PBMCs.

The CDR3 contains 15 residues. Germline CDR1 SGHAT, CDR2 FQNNGV. The V segment lost 3 bases and the J segment 5 bases; nucleotides outside the gene matches: 6. Source study methods: It was from reference gene primer amplification that nucleated cell counts were estimated. Using immunoSEQ multiplex PCR, the repertoire was profiled, and TCRdb retains in-frame clones only, with some absent. V and J calls and clone size come straight from that table; D and trimming were deduced from the DNA. The sample gives 90,000 to 100,000 clones, almost 85% of which show up once; more than 9% is in the top ten. The genes are TRBV11-2 and TRBJ2-1; 8 bases align to TRBD2. This receptor was identified in a man between 65 and 85 years old with acute or convalescent COVID-19. The sequenced material came from peripheral blood. The CDR3 loop reads CASSLGRGDHNEQFF. CDR3 bases: TGTGCCAGCAGCTTGGGGCGGGGGGACCACAATGAGCAGTTCTTC.